Reported below is one T cell receptor (beta chain). This CDR3 region has 15 residues. V was cut by 1 base and J by 1 base, with 10 bases left in between. Germline CDR1 is MNHEY and CDR2 is SMNVEV (reference sequence). TCRdb re-called the PCR reads through MiXCR, storing one row per CDR3 protein. This table holds approximately 630,000 distinct CDR3 sequences, about 25% found once. This specimen belongs to a study of molecular identifiers for immune sequencing clone quantification. This clonotype originated in a human donor in good health. Some libraries in this study had Jurkat cell RNA spiked in. Sequenced material: naive CD8+ T cells from blood, with Jurkat cell RNA spiked in. Subset defined: FACS-sorted CD8+CD4-CCR7+CD45RA+ naive T cells. This chain uses TRBV27 with TRBJ1-1; D is undetermined. The DNA for the CDR3 is TGTGCCAGCAGTTTATTGCCGGGGTCGAACACTGAAGCTTTCTTT. Its protein product is CASSLLPGSNTEAFF.